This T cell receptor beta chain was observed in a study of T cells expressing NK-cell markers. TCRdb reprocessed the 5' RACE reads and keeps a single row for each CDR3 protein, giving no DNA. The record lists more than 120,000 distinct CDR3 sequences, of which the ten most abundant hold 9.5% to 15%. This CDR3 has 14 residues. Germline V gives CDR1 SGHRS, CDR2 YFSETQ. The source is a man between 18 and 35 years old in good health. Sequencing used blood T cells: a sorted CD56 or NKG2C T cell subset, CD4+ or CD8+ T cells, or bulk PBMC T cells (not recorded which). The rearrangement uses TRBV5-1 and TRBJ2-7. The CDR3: CASSLGSGPFEQYF.